The entry that follows covers one TCR beta chain sequence. The antigen remains unidentified. Profiling relied on immunoSEQ multiplex PCR, and the TCRdb table lists in-frame clones only, not all of them. The repertoire includes fewer than 30,000 clones, roughly four fifths of them detected once, and approximately 0.52% sits in the top ten. Noted time point: cycle 4 day 1 (C4D1), after 6 weeks of nivolumab. Each patient's relapse followed autologous stem cell transplantation, and brentuximab vedotin exposure varied. Thawed PBMCs were the source of CD4+ T cells, purified by magnetic negative selection. The source of the sample is a study of PD-1 blockade in classical Hodgkin lymphoma. Study-wide results and limits: Complete responders showed a baseline diversity that resembled the diversity of newly diagnosed patients.

Germline V lookup: CDR1 SGHTA, CDR2 FQGTGA. This CDR3 has 13 amino acids. Trimming removed 6 bases at V and 1 base at J, with 9 bases between. The clonotype originates from a human donor with classical Hodgkin lymphoma. This material consisted of CD4+ T cells from blood, taken before the fourth cycle of nivolumab. V and J are TRBV7-3 and TRBJ1-1; no clear D gene. The CDR3: CASRQTWNTEAFF. The CDR3 coding sequence is TGTGCCAGCAGACAAACTTGGAACACTGAAGCTTTCTTT.